This is a list of T cell receptor beta chains from one sample in a study of shared clonotypes between healthy human individuals. Some clones are missing from TCRdb's copy, which holds only in-frame ones; the method was immunoSEQ multiplex PCR. The profile covers 1.6 million or so clones, with about 98.5% appearing a single time and about 0.34% taken by the ten largest. The sample taken for sequencing was naive CD4+ T cells sorted from blood. All receptors derive from a man under 40 in good health. Both conserved end residues are part of each CDR3. Fields, in order: J gene, V gene, D gene, clone size, CDR3 DNA, CDR3 protein. A D gene is named only where the DNA matches it firmly. Only part of the rows carry a size: once, few, many, or a class if the clone is expanded.

TRBJ2-7,TRBV28,NA,NA,TGTGCCACCAATAGGGGGGTCTCGGGCCCCCGCTCCTACGAGCAGTACTTC,CATNRGVSGPRSYEQYF
TRBJ1-4,TRBV18,TRBD1,NA,TGTGCCAGCTCACCTCGAGTCCCGGGACAGGGGGCAACTAATGAAAAACTGTTTTTT,CASSPRVPGQGATNEKLFF
TRBJ2-5,TRBV5-5,TRBD2,NA,TGTGCCAGCAGCTTGGCTGGTAGCGGGCGGCAAGAGACCCAGTACTTC,CASSLAGSGRQETQYF
TRBJ1-3,TRBV5-1,NA,NA,TGCGCCAGCAGCTTGGCCGGGGCTACTGGAAACACCATATATTTT,CASSLAGATGNTIYF
TRBJ1-2,TRBV15,NA,NA,TGTGCCACCAGCAGAGATCGGGTGGGCGCAGGGCGGTCCTCTGGCTACACCTTC,CATSRDRVGAGRSSGYTF
TRBJ2-3,TRBV21-1,NA,NA,TGTGCCAGCAGCACCGTCCCGGGACACGGAGATACGCAGTATTTT,CASSTVPGHGDTQYF
TRBJ2-7,TRBV2,NA,NA,TGTGCCAGCCTGGACCGCTCCTACGAGCAGTACTTC,CASLDRSYEQYF
TRBJ1-2,TRBV18,NA,NA,TGTGCCAGCTCACCATTAAGAAACTATGGCTACACCTTC,CASSPLRNYGYTF
TRBJ2-7,TRBV9,TRBD1,NA,TGTGCCAGCAGCGTAACAGGGGGCGAGCAGTACTTC,CASSVTGGEQYF
TRBJ1-2,TRBV5-1,TRBD1,once,TGCGCCAGCAGCCTACACCTACAGGGGGAATATGATGGCTACACCTTC,CASSLHLQGEYDGYTF
TRBJ1-1,TRBV10-3,NA,NA,TGTGCCATCAGTGAGTCCAGTGGGATCGAAGCTTTCTTT,CAISESSGIEAFF
TRBJ1-2,TRBV6-5,NA,NA,TGTGCCAGCAGTTACTCGAGTGGGGGATCCCGGGGCTACACCTTC,CASSYSSGGSRGYTF
TRBJ2-4,TRBV30,TRBD2,NA,TGTGCCTGGAGTAAGCTAGCGGTGAAAAACATTCAGTACTTC,CAWSKLAVKNIQYF
TRBJ1-1,TRBV18,TRBD1,NA,TGTGCCAGCTCACCACGGGGGACAGGAGGCTACACTGAAGCTTTCTTT,CASSPRGTGGYTEAFF
TRBJ2-7,TRBV9,TRBD1,NA,TGTGCCAGCAGCGTGAGCCCCGACAGGGGCGAGCAGTACTTC,CASSVSPDRGEQYF
TRBJ2-2,TRBV30,NA,NA,TGTGCCTGGAGTGTACGCAGGGCGAACACCGGGGAGCTGTTTTTT,CAWSVRRANTGELFF
TRBJ2-4,TRBV6-1,NA,NA,TGTGCCAGCAGCGTCCCACCGGGACGTCTCAGCTTC,CASSVPPGRLSF
TRBJ2-1,TRBV7-8,NA,NA,TGTGCCAGCAGCGTTACAGGAGCAGGGGAGCAGTTCTTC,CASSVTGAGEQFF
TRBJ2-7,TRBV7-9,NA,once,TGTGCCAGCAGCATTCGGGAGACTGACGAGCAGTACTTC,CASSIRETDEQYF
TRBJ2-5,TRBV18,NA,NA,TGTGCCAGCTCACCAATATTCTCCTACCACCAAGAGACCCAGTACTTC,CASSPIFSYHQETQYF
TRBJ2-6,TRBV6-5,TRBD2,NA,TGTGCCAGCAGTTACTTCGGGGGGGCTGGGGCCAACGTCCTGACTTTC,CASSYFGGAGANVLTF
TRBJ1-2,TRBV4-1,TRBD1,NA,TGCGCCAGCAGCCAAGCACCAGACAGGGTTTATGGCTACACCTTC,CASSQAPDRVYGYTF
TRBJ2-1,TRBV11-2,TRBD2,NA,TGTGCCAGCAGCTTAGTAATAGCGGGCTACAATGAGCAGTTCTTC,CASSLVIAGYNEQFF
TRBJ2-4,TRBV27,NA,once,TGTGCCAGCAGTACCCAGGATCTAGCCAAAAACATTCAGTACTTC,CASSTQDLAKNIQYF
TRBJ1-5,TRBV7-8,TRBD1,NA,TGTGCCAGCAGCTTATTGAGGGGGCAGGGCAATCAGCCCCAGCATTTT,CASSLLRGQGNQPQHF
TRBJ2-2,TRBV18,TRBD1,NA,TGTGCCAGCTCTCAGACAGGGGCCTTCGCGAACACCGGGGAGCTGTTTTTT,CASSQTGAFANTGELFF
TRBJ1-2,TRBV30,NA,once,TGTGCCTGGAGAAAGTATATCAAGGGGCTGAACTATGGCTACACCTTC,CAWRKYIKGLNYGYTF
TRBJ2-1,TRBV28,TRBD2,NA,TGTGCCAGCAGTTGGGCGGGAGGGCCCTACAATGAGCAGTTCTTC,CASSWAGGPYNEQFF
TRBJ1-2,TRBV6-6,NA,NA,TGTGCCAGCAGTTACTCGATGGCCATTAACTATGGCTACACCTTC,CASSYSMAINYGYTF
TRBJ1-3,TRBV28,NA,NA,TGTGCCAGCAGTTTATGGACCTCTGGAAACACCATATATTTT,CASSLWTSGNTIYF
TRBJ2-1,TRBV20-1,NA,NA,TGCAGTGCTACGTTAGGGGACGAGCAGTTCTTC,CSATLGDEQFF
TRBJ1-1,TRBV10-3,NA,NA,TGTGCCATCAGTGAGTGGGGTAACACTGAAGCTTTCTTT,CAISEWGNTEAFF
TRBJ1-2,TRBV2,NA,NA,TGTGCCAGCAGGGGAGCGCGCGGCTACACCTTC,CASRGARGYTF
TRBJ2-7,TRBV4-1,NA,NA,TGCGCCAGCAGCCAAGTATCTACAGGGCCCTACGAGCAGTACTTC,CASSQVSTGPYEQYF
TRBJ2-5,TRBV20-1,NA,NA,TGCAGTGCTAGACGGGAAGAGACCCAGTACTTC,CSARREETQYF
TRBJ2-6,TRBV28,NA,NA,TGTGCCAGCACCCCAGGGCTTGGGGCCAACGTCCTGACTTTC,CASTPGLGANVLTF
TRBJ2-7,TRBV27,TRBD2,NA,TGTGCCAGCTGGCTGACTAGCGGGCAGACCTACGAGCAGTACTTC,CASWLTSGQTYEQYF
TRBJ1-2,TRBV10-1,NA,NA,TGCGCCAGCAGTGACTCGGTTAACTATGGCTACACCTTC,CASSDSVNYGYTF
TRBJ2-1,TRBV2,TRBD1,NA,TGTGCCAGCAGCTGGGACAGTTCGAATGAGCAGTTCTTC,CASSWDSSNEQFF
TRBJ2-7,TRBV6-6,TRBD1,NA,TGTGCCAGCAGCCCCCGGGACAGGAGCTCCTACGAGCAGTACTTC,CASSPRDRSSYEQYF
TRBJ2-7,TRBV6-1,NA,NA,TGTGCCAGCAGTGAACCACCCTCGGGGGTAGGCATCTACGAGCAGTACTTC,CASSEPPSGVGIYEQYF
TRBJ2-3,TRBV7-8,NA,NA,TGTGCCAGCAGCCGGGTCTTCACAGATACGCAGTATTTT,CASSRVFTDTQYF
TRBJ2-7,TRBV4-1,NA,NA,TGCGCCAGCAGCCAAGGTGGGACGTCCGAGCAGTACTTC,CASSQGGTSEQYF
TRBJ1-2,TRBV7-8,NA,NA,TGTGCCAGCAGCTTAGACCCCGGGACCGTTGGCGGCTACACCTTC,CASSLDPGTVGGYTF
TRBJ2-3,TRBV7-3,NA,NA,TGTGCCAGCAGCTCCCAAATTGGTACAGATACGCAGTATTTT,CASSSQIGTDTQYF
TRBJ2-7,TRBV29-1,NA,NA,TGCAGCGCCGGCGGGGCAGGAGGGTCCTACGAGCAGTACTTC,CSAGGAGGSYEQYF
TRBJ2-2,TRBV14,NA,NA,TGTGCCAGCAGCCAAGTCACAGGCAACACCGGGGAGCTGTTTTTT,CASSQVTGNTGELFF
TRBJ2-1,TRBV9,TRBD2,NA,TGTGCCAGCAGCGCCCTTAGCGGGAGGCCCTACAATGAGCAGTTCTTC,CASSALSGRPYNEQFF
TRBJ2-7,TRBV7-8,TRBD2,NA,TGTGCCAGCAGCTTAGTACTAGCGGGCTCCTACGAGCAGTACTTC,CASSLVLAGSYEQYF
TRBJ2-7,TRBV5-1,NA,NA,TGCGCCAGCAGCCCACAGGGTAACTCCTACGAGCAGTACTTC,CASSPQGNSYEQYF